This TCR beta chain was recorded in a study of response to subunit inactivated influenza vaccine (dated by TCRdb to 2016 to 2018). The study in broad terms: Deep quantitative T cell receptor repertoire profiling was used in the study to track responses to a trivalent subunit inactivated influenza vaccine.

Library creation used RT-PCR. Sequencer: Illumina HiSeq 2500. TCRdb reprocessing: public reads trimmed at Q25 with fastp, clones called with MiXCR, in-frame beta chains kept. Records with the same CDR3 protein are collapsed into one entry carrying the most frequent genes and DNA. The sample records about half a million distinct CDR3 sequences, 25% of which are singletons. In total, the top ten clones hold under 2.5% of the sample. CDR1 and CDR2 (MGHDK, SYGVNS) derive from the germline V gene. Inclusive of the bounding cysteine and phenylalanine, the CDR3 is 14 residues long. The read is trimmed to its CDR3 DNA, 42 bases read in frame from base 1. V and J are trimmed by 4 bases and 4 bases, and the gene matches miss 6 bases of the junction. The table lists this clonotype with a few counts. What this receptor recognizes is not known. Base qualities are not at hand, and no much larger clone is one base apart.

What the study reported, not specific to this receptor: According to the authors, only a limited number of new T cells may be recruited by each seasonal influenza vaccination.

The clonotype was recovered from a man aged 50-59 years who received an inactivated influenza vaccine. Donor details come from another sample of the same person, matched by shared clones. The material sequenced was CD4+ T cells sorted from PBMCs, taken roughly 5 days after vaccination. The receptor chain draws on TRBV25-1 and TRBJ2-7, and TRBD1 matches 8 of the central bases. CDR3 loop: CASSGAGGEYEQYF. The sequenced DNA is TGTGCCAGCAGTGGAGCAGGGGGCGAGTACGAGCAGTACTTC.